The 19 T cell receptor beta chains reported below all come from one sample, sequenced in a study of cytomegalovirus exposure and HLA in healthy donors. This table comes from immunoSEQ multiplex PCR, and its TCRdb copy is limited to in-frame clones, with some not included. Of 65,000 to 90,000 clones in the sample, roughly 90% are singletons; the top ten hold about 3.8%. Sample: PBMCs. These receptor sequences come from a young woman in good health and CMV-seropositive.

The J gene is TRBJ1-5, the V gene TRBV15; 8 bases line up with TRBD1. V dropped 3 bases and J dropped 0; count of bases not matched to a gene: 7. Germline V gene sequence: CDR1 LNHNV, CDR2 YYDKDF (reference sequence). The length of the CDR3 is 17 residues. The CDR3 DNA reads as TGTGCCACCAGCAGGGAGCGACAGGGGAGTAGCAATCAGCCCCAGCATTTT. It is translated as CATSRERQGSSNQPQHF.

This clone was seen a single time. The V gene is TRBV7-6, the J gene TRBJ1-5, with D maybe TRBD1 (5 bases). The length of the CDR3 is 14 residues. Germline V gene sequence: CDR1 SGHVS, CDR2 FNYEAQ. The V and J ends lost 1 base and 9 bases respectively, with 13 bases between them. The CDR3 sequence: CASSLGTSGGPQHF. The CDR3 coding sequence is TGTGCCAGCAGCTTAGGGACAAGCGGGGGGCCCCAGCATTTT.

The chain carries TRBV4-2 and TRBJ2-5; 8 nucleotides match TRBD1. The CDR3 is made up of 15 amino acids. V lost 1 base to trimming and J lost 5 bases; unmatched junction nucleotides: 6. Germline V gene sequence: CDR1 LGHNA, CDR2 YNFKEQ. CDR3: CASSQVRGRWETQYF. In DNA form, the CDR3 reads TGTGCCAGCAGCCAAGTCAGGGGGCGGTGGGAGACCCAGTACTTC.

This chain links TRBV13 with TRBJ2-3; TRBD2 matches 8 bases. The length of the CDR3 is 12 residues. V gave up 5 bases and J gave up 9 bases; unmatched junction bases: 4. Germline loops: CDR1 PRHDT, CDR2 FYEKMQ (reference sequence). The CDR3 spells CASSPGLGTQYF. The CDR3 DNA is TGTGCCAGCAGCCCGGGACTAGGCACGCAGTATTTT.

J is TRBJ2-7 and V is TRBV7-2; TRBD1 matches at 11 bases. V was clipped by 8 bases and J by 6 bases; unmatched bases: 9. Germline-derived CDR1 and CDR2 are SGHTA and FQGNSA. There are 14 residues in the CDR3. CDR3 sequence (DNA): TGTGCCAGCGGGAAGGGGACAGGGGGTTCCGAGCAGTACTTC. Protein product: CASGKGTGGSEQYF.

This clone has just one count. The chain has TRBV30 and TRBJ2-1, with D maybe TRBD1 (6 bases). CDR3 length: 15 amino acids. Trimming stripped 4 bases from V and 5 bases from J, with 18 bases between. CDR1 is GTSNPN and CDR2 is SVGIG in the germline V gene (reference sequence). Here the CDR3 reads CAWTRQALTNNEQFF. CDR3 DNA sequence: TGTGCCTGGACCCGACAGGCGCTGACAAACAATGAGCAGTTCTTC.

The chain employs TRBV15 and TRBJ2-1; the D gene is possibly TRBD2 (5 bases). Trimming shortened V by 6 bases and J by 10 bases, and 22 bases separated the two germline ends. This CDR3 comprises 15 residues. Germline assignment: CDR1 LNHNV and CDR2 YYDKDF (reference sequence). The CDR3 sequence: CATSLLSGIGREQFF. The CDR3 DNA reads TGTGCCACCAGTCTTCTGAGCGGAATTGGGCGAGAGCAGTTCTTC.

The chain carries TRBV19 and TRBJ1-5; tentatively, D is TRBD1 (6 bases). V lost 0 bases and J 4 bases, leaving 16 bases between the germline ends. The CDR3 runs to 17 residues. Germline V gene lookup returns CDR1 LNHDA and CDR2 SQIVND (reference sequence). The CDR3 DNA follows: TGTGCCAGTAGTATAGATCCCGGACAGCCATCAAATCAGCCCCAGCATTTT. Translating it yields CASSIDPGQPSNQPQHF.

Only one count was recorded for this clone. The chain uses TRBV30 and TRBJ1-1; a possible D gene is TRBD1 (6 bases). Trimming took off 7 bases at V and 3 bases at J, with 18 bases between the two ends. CDR3 length: 14 amino acids. Per germline, CDR1 GTSNPN and CDR2 SVGIG (reference sequence). CDR3 sequence (DNA): TGTGCCTACTTCGCCCAGGGGTTGTACACTGAAGCTTTCTTT. This gives the protein CAYFAQGLYTEAFF.

The CDR3 spells CASSQGWLASSYEQYF. Written as DNA, the CDR3 is TGTGCCAGCAGTCAAGGGTGGCTAGCGTCCTCCTACGAGCAGTACTTC. V and J are TRBV2 and TRBJ2-7, with D perhaps matching TRBD2 (6 bases). Germline assignment: CDR1 SNHLY and CDR2 FYNNEI. The ends were cut back, 5 bases at V and 0 bases at J, with 17 bases in the middle. There are 16 residues in the CDR3.

J is TRBJ2-1 and V is TRBV9; 7 bases fit TRBD1. Germline CDR1 is SGDLS and CDR2 is YYNGEE. This CDR3 spans 15 amino acids. V trimming: 2 bases; J trimming: 4 bases; junction bases outside the gene matches: 6. CDR3 residues: CASSVSGTEYNEQFF. For the CDR3, the DNA is TGTGCCAGCAGCGTGTCCGGGACAGAATACAATGAGCAGTTCTTC.

The chain joins TRBV27 to TRBJ2-7, with 7 bases matching TRBD2. V was clipped by 5 bases and J by 2 bases; unmatched bases: 12. Germline V lookup: CDR1 MNHEY, CDR2 SMNVEV (reference sequence). The CDR3 loop spans 16 amino acids. CDR3 nucleotide sequence: TGTGCCAGCAGTCCACGCGGCGGGAGTTCTCCCTACGAGCAGTACTTC. It translates to CASSPRGGSSPYEQYF.

The rearrangement links TRBV28 to TRBJ2-1; 9 positions match TRBD2. Per the germline V gene, CDR1 is MDHEN and CDR2 is SYDVKM. The CDR3 is 21 amino acids. Losses at the gene ends were 4 bases for V and 2 bases for J; bases not matched to a gene: 21. In DNA, the CDR3 is TGTGCCAGCAGTTCCCTTGGGGCGACAGGGAACCTAGCGGGACCCTACAATGAGCAGTTCTTC. The encoded protein is CASSSLGATGNLAGPYNEQFF.

The chain is built from TRBV7-2 and TRBJ2-7; D is perhaps TRBD1 (6 bases). The germline V gene encodes CDR1 SGHTA and CDR2 FQGNSA. This CDR3 has 13 residues. Trimming shortened V by 6 bases and J by 1 base, and 10 bases separated the two germline ends. The CDR3 DNA sequence: TGTGCCAGCAGTTCGGGACAATCCTACGAGCAGTACTTC. It encodes CASSSGQSYEQYF. The full variable domain, with the rest looked up from reference TRBV7-2 and TRBJ2-7, is GAGVSQSPSNKVTEKGKDVELRCDPISGHTALYWYRQSLGQGLEFLIYFQGNSAPDKSGLPSDRFSAERTGGSVSTLTIQRTQQEDSAVYLCASSSGQSYEQYFGPGTRLTVT.

This clone has just one count. The chain joins TRBV10-3 to TRBJ2-5, with 8 bases aligning to TRBD2. The CDR3 totals 17 residues. Looked up from germline, CDR1 is ENHRY and CDR2 is SYGVKD. V trimming: 3 bases; J trimming: 5 bases; junction bases outside the gene matches: 14. CDR3 DNA sequence: TGTGCCATCAGTGAAAGCCCGGGGGGGCCCAAGGGGGAGACCCAGTACTTC. Translating gives CAISESPGGPKGETQYF.

The genes are TRBV5-1 and TRBJ2-3; D is unresolved. Deletions cut 0 bases from V and 4 bases from J, with 3 bases between. Germline V CDR1 and CDR2: SGHRS, YFSETQ. The length of the CDR3 is 12 residues. The CDR3 sequence: CASSLAADTQYF. The CDR3 bases are TGCGCCAGCAGCTTGGCAGCAGATACGCAGTATTTT.

The chain joins TRBV7-9 to TRBJ1-2; tentatively, D is TRBD1 (5 bases). Germline CDR1 reads SEHNR; CDR2 reads FQNEAQ (reference sequence). The CDR3 length is 13 residues. Between the trimmed V and J ends, which lost 5 bases and 1 base, there was a span of 8 bases. The CDR3 loop reads CASSRDSNYGYTF. CDR3 in DNA: TGTGCCAGCAGCCGAGACAGTAACTATGGCTACACCTTC.

This clone was picked up one time. Other nucleotide sequences from this sample produce the same CDR3. V is TRBV11-2 and J is TRBJ1-2, with 7 bases fitting TRBD1. The CDR3 runs to 13 residues. Germline V lookup: CDR1 SGHAT, CDR2 FQNNGV. With 4 bases clipped from V and 7 bases from J, the junction kept 6 bases outside the gene matches. This chain's CDR3 is CASSSDRVGGYTF. CDR3 nucleotide sequence: TGTGCCAGCAGCTCTGACAGGGTCGGTGGCTACACCTTC.

The chain recombines TRBV11-2 with TRBJ2-7; 12 bases align to TRBD1. V lost 5 bases, J lost 5 bases, and 4 bases stayed unmatched. Germline V gene data show CDR1 as SGHAT and CDR2 as FQNNGV. The CDR3 totals 14 residues. As DNA, the CDR3 is TGTGCCAGCAGCCCAGGGACAGGGGGCAACGAGCAGTACTTC. This translates into CASSPGTGGNEQYF.